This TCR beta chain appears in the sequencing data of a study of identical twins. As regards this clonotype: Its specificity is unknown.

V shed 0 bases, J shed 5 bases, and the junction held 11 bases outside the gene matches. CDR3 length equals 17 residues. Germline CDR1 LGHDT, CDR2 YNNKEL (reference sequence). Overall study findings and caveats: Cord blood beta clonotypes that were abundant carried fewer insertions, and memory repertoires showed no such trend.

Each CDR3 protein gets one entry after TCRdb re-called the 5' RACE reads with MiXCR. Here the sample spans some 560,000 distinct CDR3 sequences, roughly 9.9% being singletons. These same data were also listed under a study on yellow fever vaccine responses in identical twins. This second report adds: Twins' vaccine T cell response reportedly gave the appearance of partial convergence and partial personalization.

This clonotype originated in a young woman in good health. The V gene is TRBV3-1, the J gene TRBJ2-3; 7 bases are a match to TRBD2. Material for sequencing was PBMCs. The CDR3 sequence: CASSQDGAGDRGDTQYF. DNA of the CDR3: TGTGCCAGCAGCCAAGATGGCGCGGGAGATCGGGGAGATACGCAGTATTTT.